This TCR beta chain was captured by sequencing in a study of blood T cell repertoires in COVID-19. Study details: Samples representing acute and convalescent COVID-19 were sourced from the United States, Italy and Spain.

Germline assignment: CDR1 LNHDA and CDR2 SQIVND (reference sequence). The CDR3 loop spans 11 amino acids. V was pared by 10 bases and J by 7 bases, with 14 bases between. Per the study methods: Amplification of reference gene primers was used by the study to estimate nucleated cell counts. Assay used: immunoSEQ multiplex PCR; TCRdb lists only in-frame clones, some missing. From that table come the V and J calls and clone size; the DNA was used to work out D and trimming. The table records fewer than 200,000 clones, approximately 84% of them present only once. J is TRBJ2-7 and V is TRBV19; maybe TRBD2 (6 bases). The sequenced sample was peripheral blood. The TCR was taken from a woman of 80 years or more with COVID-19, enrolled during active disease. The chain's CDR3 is CAKGTSREQYF. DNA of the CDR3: TGTGCCAAGGGGACTTCCCGGGAGCAGTACTTC.